These 22 T cell receptor beta chains were all obtained from the same sample, sequenced in a study of T cell repertoires in cytomegalovirus infection. These receptors' antigens are unknown. Via MiXCR, TCRdb re-called the reads, giving one row per CDR3 protein. The table includes 300,000 or so distinct CDR3 sequences, around a quarter detected once. Sequenced material: cultured PBMCs, taken from culture after CMV antigen stimulation. All receptors come from a human donor in good health (CMV status not recorded). Some clones in this sample may be carry-over from other donors' samples.

This clonotype occurred a few times. The chain couples TRBV27 to TRBJ2-7; 8 nucleotides agree with TRBD1. The CDR3 totals 14 residues. Germline V gene data show CDR1 as MNHEY and CDR2 as SMNVEV (reference sequence). The trim removed 5 bases at V and 1 base at J, leaving 4 bases unmatched. CDR3 protein: CASSQGAVSYEQYF. The CDR3 DNA reads TGTGCCAGCAGTCAGGGGGCCGTTTCCTACGAGCAGTACTTC.

The chain joins TRBV5-4 to TRBJ1-1, with D possibly TRBD1 on 5 matching bases. This CDR3 spans 14 amino acids. Germline CDR1 is SGHNT and CDR2 is YYREEE (reference sequence). Trimming stripped 2 bases from V and 0 bases from J, with 8 bases between. The CDR3 sequence: CASSFRQMNTEAFF. CDR3 sequence (DNA): TGTGCCAGCAGCTTCCGACAGATGAACACTGAAGCTTTCTTT. Combining the CDR3 with reference TRBV5-4 and TRBJ1-1 gives the whole variable domain ETGVTQSPTHLIKTRGQQVTLRCSSQSGHNTVSWYQQALGQGPQFIFQYYREEENGRGNFPPRFSGLQFPNYSSELNVNALELDDSALYLCASSFRQMNTEAFFGQGTRLTVV.

This clonotype was recorded many times. The chain uses TRBV7-2 and TRBJ2-1; D gene unclear. The germline V and J ends were trimmed by 3 bases and 0 bases, with 3 bases remaining between them. This CDR3 has 13 amino acids. CDR1 and CDR2 (germline): SGHTA, FQGNSA. Here the CDR3 reads CASSFDSYNEQFF. As DNA, the CDR3 is TGTGCCAGCAGCTTTGACTCCTACAATGAGCAGTTCTTC.

The genes are TRBV27 and TRBJ2-1; D could derive from TRBD1 or TRBD2 (7 bases each). The CDR3 runs to 17 residues. V dropped 8 bases and J dropped 0 bases, with 20 bases sitting between them. The germline V gene encodes CDR1 MNHEY and CDR2 SMNVEV (reference sequence). The CDR3 DNA reads TGTGCCAGCCGTAGCCACAGGGGAGGGGGCTCCTACAATGAGCAGTTCTTC. This codes for CASRSHRGGGSYNEQFF.

V and J are TRBV6-2 or TRBV6-3 and TRBJ2-7; 9 bases are a match to TRBD2. The V gene end was trimmed by 9 bases and the J gene end by 0 bases; junction bases not matched to a gene: 15. Per germline, CDR1 MNHEY and CDR2 SVGEGT. The CDR3 is 17 residues long. CDR3 DNA sequence: TGTGCCAGTCAACTTTCCGGCGGGAGGGGGAGCTCCTACGAGCAGTACGTC. It is translated as CASQLSGGRGSSYEQYV.

The chain links TRBV25-1 to TRBJ1-6; maybe TRBD1 (5 bases). CDR1 and CDR2 (germline): MGHDK, SYGVNS. Between the trimmed V and J ends, which lost 4 bases and 8 bases, there was a span of 15 bases. The length of the CDR3 is 15 residues. The DNA for the CDR3 is TGTGCCAGCAGTGCGAGGGACGTCTTTCATTCACCCCTCCACTTT. This codes for CASSARDVFHSPLHF.

This chain uses TRBV15 with TRBJ2-5; the D is unclear. Trimming removed 0 bases from V and 5 bases from J, with 10 bases in between. The CDR3 totals 14 residues. CDR1 LNHNV and CDR2 YYDKDF come from the germline V gene (reference sequence). The CDR3 reads CATSRDDGRETQYF. The CDR3 coding sequence is TGTGCCACCAGCAGAGATGACGGCCGCGAGACCCAGTACTTC.

The rearrangement uses TRBV6-2 or TRBV6-3 and TRBJ2-2, with 11 bases matching TRBD2. The junction had 3 bases not matched to a gene; V was cut back by 5 bases and J by 4 bases. The CDR3 spans 15 residues. CDR1 and CDR2 (germline): MNHEY, SVGEGT. CDR3 amino acids: CASSMTSGTTGELFF. The CDR3 DNA reads as TGTGCCAGCAGTATGACTAGCGGGACCACCGGGGAGCTGTTTTTT.

The table lists this clonotype with a few counts. This chain joins TRBV6-1 and TRBJ2-2, with D perhaps matching TRBD2 (7 bases). Germline loops: CDR1 MNHNS, CDR2 SASEGT. V was pared by 2 bases and J by 1 base, with 17 bases between. The CDR3 has 18 residues. The CDR3, as DNA: TGTGCCAGCAGTGAAAGGGGGGGGGGATGGTTGAACACCGGGGAGCTGTTTTTT. It translates to CASSERGGGWLNTGELFF.

This chain joins TRBV5-4 and TRBJ2-3; D is uncertain. Germline CDR1 SGHNT, CDR2 YYREEE (reference sequence). CDR3 length: 14 amino acids. Trimming took 4 bases from V and 2 from J, leaving 11 bases between them. CDR3 sequence (DNA): TGTGCCAGCAGCCAGGACCCAACCACAGATACGCAGTATTTT. Translating it yields CASSQDPTTDTQYF.

This clonotype was picked up one time. The rearrangement links TRBV2 to TRBJ2-1, with D possibly TRBD2 on 6 matching bases. The CDR3 spans 12 residues. Germline CDR1 is SNHLY and CDR2 is FYNNEI. The V end was cut by 5 bases, the J end by 15 bases, with 17 bases between. The CDR3 DNA is TGTGCCAGCAGTCTTCCTAGCGCTCGAGGGTTCTTC. Translation: CASSLPSARGFF.

This clonotype appeared many times. V and J are TRBV6-2 or TRBV6-3 and TRBJ2-1; 10 positions match TRBD2. Trimming at V came to 6 bases and at J to 4 bases, leaving 6 bases not matched to a gene. The germline gives CDR1 MNHEY, CDR2 SVGEGT. The CDR3 is made up of 15 amino acids. CDR3 DNA: TGTGCCAGCAGCTCACTAGCGGGAAGATACAATGAGCAGTTCTTC. Translation gives CASSSLAGRYNEQFF.

This clonotype was found many times. The rearrangement uses TRBV7-2 and TRBJ2-5, with 7 bases lining up with TRBD1. J gave up 5 bases and V 5 bases, and 11 bases lay outside the gene matches. The CDR3 contains 15 residues. Germline CDR1 is SGHTA and CDR2 is FQGNSA. The CDR3 DNA reads TGTGCCAGCAGCCCAGGCGCAGGGGGACCCGAGACCCAGTACTTC. Translating gives CASSPGAGGPETQYF.

There are a few counts of this clonotype. The V call is TRBV10-3, the J call TRBJ2-3, with D tentatively TRBD2 (6 bases). Germline assignment: CDR1 ENHRY and CDR2 SYGVKD. V was shortened by 5 bases and J by 5 bases, with 11 bases between the two germline ends. The CDR3 spans 13 residues. CDR3 coding DNA: TGTGCCATCAGTCTAGCGCCCCAAGATACGCAGTATTTT. It codes for CAISLAPQDTQYF.

This clonotype appeared a few times. The chain couples TRBV29-1 to TRBJ1-1; D remains ambiguous. CDR1 is SQVTM and CDR2 is ANQGSEA in the germline V gene. Between the trimmed V and J ends, which lost 4 bases and 1 base, there was a span of 7 bases. This CDR3 is 12 amino acids long. The CDR3 DNA is TGCAGCGTTGTGGCAGGGAACACTGAAGCTTTCTTT. Protein: CSVVAGNTEAFF.

V usage is TRBV7-8 and J usage is TRBJ2-7, with D possibly being TRBD2 (6 bases). Germline CDR1 reads SGHVS; CDR2 reads FQNEAQ. V lost 1 base and J lost 3, with 16 bases in between. There are 16 residues in the CDR3. The CDR3 is CASSLDRGFGHYEQYV. In DNA form, the CDR3 reads TGTGCCAGCAGCTTAGATCGGGGGTTTGGACACTACGAGCAGTACGTC.

CDR3 in amino acids: CASSPRTGGKFQPQHF. The CDR3 nucleotides read TGTGCCAGTAGTCCGCGGACAGGGGGCAAGTTTCAGCCCCAGCATTTT. The chain joins TRBV19 to TRBJ1-5; 11 nucleotides align to TRBD1. Germline CDR1 reads LNHDA; CDR2 reads SQIVND (reference sequence). CDR3 size: 16 residues. The ends lost 5 bases at V and 6 bases at J; junction bases unmatched: 9.

CDR3 sequence: CASTLGGAADTQYF. CDR3 in DNA: TGTGCCAGCACCCTTGGGGGAGCGGCAGATACGCAGTATTTT. This chain uses TRBV7-2 with TRBJ2-3; D tentatively reads TRBD1 or TRBD2 (5 bases each). The V gene lost 7 bases and the J gene lost 4 bases, with 15 bases spanning the gap. This CDR3 has 14 residues. The germline V gene encodes CDR1 SGHTA and CDR2 FQGNSA.

The chain combines TRBV4-1 with TRBJ1-2; 7 positions agree with TRBD1. Germline V gene sequence: CDR1 MGHRA, CDR2 YSYEKL. Trimming removed 1 base from V and 8 bases from J; junction bases left unmatched: 13. The CDR3 consists of 16 residues. The CDR3 region has the DNA TGCGCCAGCAGCCAAGGACTCAGGGGGATCGCGGGAGGCTACACCTTC. Its protein is CASSQGLRGIAGGYTF.

The chain couples TRBV14 to TRBJ2-3; 11 nucleotides line up with TRBD2. The CDR3 consists of 18 residues. Germline V gene data show CDR1 as SGHDN and CDR2 as FVKESK. Trimming removed 0 bases from V and 1 base from J; junction bases left unmatched: 6. This CDR3 reads CASSQDSSGRIRTDTQYF. CDR3 nucleotide sequence: TGTGCCAGCAGCCAAGATTCTAGCGGGAGGATTCGCACAGATACGCAGTATTTT.

The chain uses TRBV18 and TRBJ2-7, with D possibly matching TRBD2 (5 bases). Trimming took 2 bases from V and 5 from J, leaving 16 bases between them. The CDR3 spans 15 residues. Germline values: CDR1 KGHSH, CDR2 LQKENI. The CDR3 bases are TGTGCCAGCTCACCAATTCGCAGCGGTTTTAACGAGCAGTACTTC. Its translation: CASSPIRSGFNEQYF.

The rearrangement joins TRBV10-3 to TRBJ2-1; TRBD2 agrees at 13 bases. CDR3 length: 14 amino acids. From germline, CDR1 is ENHRY and CDR2 SYGVKD. Losses at the gene ends were 4 bases for V and 6 bases for J; bases not matched to a gene: 0. CDR3 sequence (DNA): TGTGCCATCAGTGGACTAGCGGGAGGCAATGAGCAGTTCTTC. Its translation is CAISGLAGGNEQFF.